This T cell receptor beta chain was recorded in a study of patients and donors after allogeneic stem cell transplantation. This clonotype was recorded a few times. Each CDR3 protein gets one entry after TCRdb re-called the RT-PCR reads with MiXCR. The sample yields 70,000 or so distinct CDR3 sequences, more than 25% seen once. The germline gives CDR1 KGHDR, CDR2 SFDVKD. The V end lost 2 bases, the J end lost 8 bases, and 11 bases lay between the germline ends. The CDR3 loop spans 13 amino acids. Sequences were obtained from blood, either unsorted or a sorted T cell fraction (not recorded which). The sequence came from a human donor who was either an allogeneic HSCT recipient or a stem cell or donor lymphocyte infusion donor (not recorded which). It is not recorded whose cells these are; they may come from a transplant donor. The rearrangement joins TRBV24-1 to TRBJ1-1, with D unresolved. CDR3 nucleotides: TGTGCCACCAGTGATTGGCGGGGAGCCGAAGCTTTCTTT. Encoded protein: CATSDWRGAEAFF.